This is a list of T cell receptor beta chains from one sample in a study of blood T cell repertoires in COVID-19. The protocol was immunoSEQ multiplex PCR, while the TCRdb copy is restricted to in-frame clones and leaves out a portion. Of 200,000 to 300,000 clones listed, 88% are singletons. Sample: PBMCs or T cells enriched from blood (not recorded which). Source of these receptors: a woman in her thirties or forties with acute COVID-19. CDR3s include the opening cysteine and the closing phenylalanine or tryptophan. The D gene is left open where the match is weak.

j_call,d_call,v_call,cdr3_aa
TRBJ1-2,-,TRBV4-3,CASSQTWTEDGVYGYTF
TRBJ1-2,-,TRBV4-1,CASSQGTDSSYGYTF
TRBJ2-4,-,TRBV7-2,CASSPVRGGKNIQYF
TRBJ1-5,TRBD1,TRBV7-9,CASSFSGTGGGYSNQPQHF
TRBJ2-1,-,TRBV7-2,CASSSKRNEQFF
TRBJ2-5,-,TRBV14,CASRGTLGGAQETQYF
TRBJ1-1,-,TRBV5-1,CASSFNVGAMNTEAFF
TRBJ1-5,-,TRBV15,CATSSGLSSNQPQHF
TRBJ2-5,-,TRBV4-1,CASSQDLRTGPQETQYF
TRBJ2-3,-,TRBV11-3,CASSRTDSGYTDTQYF
TRBJ1-1,TRBD1,TRBV14,CASSQDRGQGEAFF
TRBJ1-5,-,TRBV27,CASSLLSNQPQHF
TRBJ1-2,-,TRBV19,CASGGVGPNYGYTF
TRBJ2-5,-,TRBV9,CASSRGTQETQYF
TRBJ2-7,TRBD2,TRBV6-5,CASTGRLAGVDEQYF
TRBJ2-6,-,TRBV19,CASSTFYRVISGANVLTF
TRBJ2-1,TRBD2,TRBV6-5,CASSLAGVGYHEQFF
TRBJ2-5,-,TRBV7-2,CASSLVGQSQETQYF
TRBJ1-5,TRBD1,TRBV28,CATGGTGGNFKPQHF
TRBJ2-7,-,TRBV19,CASSIPGPYEQYF
TRBJ1-5,-,TRBV10-2,CASSPGEGRVQPQHF
TRBJ2-6,TRBD1,TRBV27,CASSFRIRRQGDRPSGANVLTF
TRBJ2-7,-,TRBV28,CASSLPSGLPYEQYF
TRBJ1-1,TRBD1,TRBV7-9,CASSSTDRVIGSGTEAFF
TRBJ1-1,TRBD1,TRBV27,CASSRDSSWDTEAFF
TRBJ2-1,TRBD1,TRBV5-8,CASSPGQGAYNEQFF
TRBJ2-2,-,TRBV11-3,CASSLDGGLRELFF
TRBJ2-7,TRBD2,TRBV10-3,CAIKAGGGLVGSYEQYF
TRBJ2-3,TRBD1,TRBV5-1,CASSNPQGTGRKDTQYF
TRBJ2-1,-,TRBV11-2,CASSLGALGGGEQFF
TRBJ1-1,TRBD1,TRBV18,CASLPGQGAREAFF
TRBJ2-2,TRBD2,TRBV13,CASSTGLAGGPATGELFF
TRBJ1-6,-,TRBV18,CASSPIADSPLHF
TRBJ1-2,-,TRBV25-1,CATTQGNYGYTF
TRBJ1-1,TRBD1,TRBV24-1,CATSEGQGRSTEAFF
TRBJ2-7,TRBD2,TRBV7-6,CASSLGVPGLAQNYEQYF
TRBJ1-4,TRBD1,TRBV2,CASRVPGQGTGKLFF